This TCR beta chain originates from a study of T cell responses to AZD1222 COVID-19 vaccine. General study results and limits: The peak T cell response came first, and repertoires were sampled only after it. Two AZD1222 administrations were followed by greater Spike-specific TCR breadth and depth.

Remarks on this clone: Its cognate antigen is unknown.

The germline CDR1 and CDR2 sequences are MNHEY and SVGAGI. This CDR3 is built from 13 residues. Trimming pared 5 bases from V and 8 bases from J, leaving 15 bases between. Method: immunoSEQ multiplex PCR; TCRdb's copy keeps in-frame clones and lacks some. Here the sample spans about 140,000 clones, over 90% being singletons. The chain carries TRBV6-5 and TRBJ1-2, with TRBD1 as a possible D gene (5 bases). This TCR was recovered from an adult who received the AZD1222 COVID-19 vaccine. Sequencing was performed on peripheral blood, taken 28 days after the second AZD1222 dose. CDR3 DNA sequence: TGTGCCAGCAGTCCCTTGGGGCTCAGGGGCTACACCTTC. Amino acid sequence: CASSPLGLRGYTF.